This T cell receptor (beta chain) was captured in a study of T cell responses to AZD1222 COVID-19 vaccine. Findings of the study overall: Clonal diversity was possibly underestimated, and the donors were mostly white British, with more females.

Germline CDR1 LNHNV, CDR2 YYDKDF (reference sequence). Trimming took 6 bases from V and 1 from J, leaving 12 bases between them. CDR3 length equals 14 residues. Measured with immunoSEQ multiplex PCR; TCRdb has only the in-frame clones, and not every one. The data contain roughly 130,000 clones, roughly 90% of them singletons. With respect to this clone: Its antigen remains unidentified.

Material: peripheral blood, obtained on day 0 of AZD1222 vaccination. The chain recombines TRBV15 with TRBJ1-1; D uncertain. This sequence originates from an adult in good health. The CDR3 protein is CATSMGSENTEAFF. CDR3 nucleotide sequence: TGTGCCACCAGTATGGGGAGCGAGAACACTGAAGCTTTCTTT.